This TCR beta chain was retrieved from a study of blood T cells in healthy people across ages. A sample-barcoded 5' primer and a J-beta primer mix were used in a second PCR of roughly 7 to 12 cycles. MiXCR, run by TCRdb on the 5' RACE reads, gives a single entry per CDR3 protein. The data contain some 900,000 distinct CDR3 sequences, under 50% of them singletons. In each sample, at least 6.5 million PBMCs were isolated. Whole-study findings and limits: Observed TCR beta diversity per million T cells went down as age went up. This fall followed a roughly linear course with age.

This clonotype has a handful of counts. Its antigen is not known. This receptor was taken from a man aged 25-45 years in good health. Material for sequencing was blood.

CDR3 loop: CASSLGGSGGFNYGYTF. CDR3 DNA: TGTGCCAGCAGCTTAGGTGGTTCAGGTGGTTTTAACTATGGCTACACCTTC. The rearrangement links TRBV7-2 to TRBJ1-2; unclear D gene. CDR1 SGHTA and CDR2 FQGNSA come from the germline V gene. Trimming left V 1 base short and J 1 base short, with 16 bases between. The CDR3 extends over 17 amino acids.